This T cell receptor beta chain was captured by sequencing in a study of cytomegalovirus exposure and HLA in healthy donors. Regarding the study as a whole: TCR association rates varied by HLA locus in a later analysis, with DRB1 highest and HLA-C lowest.

The CDR3 sequence is 15 residues long. V was trimmed by 4 bases and J by 3 bases, leaving 15 bases between them. Germline lookup yields CDR1 LGHNA and CDR2 YSLEER. Concerning this clone itself: Its target is unknown.

This PCR relied on a set of 60 Vbeta primers and 13 Jbeta primers. The table came from immunoSEQ multiplex PCR; TCRdb's copy has only in-frame clones and leaves some out. This sample has under 200,000 clones, with 60% to 85% found just once. The chain recombines TRBV4-3 with TRBJ2-5; perhaps TRBD2 as D (6 bases). Material: PBMCs. The origin of this receptor is a man aged 50 or older in good health and CMV-seropositive. The CDR3 sequence is CASSRRGGGEETQYF. DNA for the CDR3: TGCGCCAGCAGCCGCAGAGGTGGAGGGGAAGAGACCCAGTACTTC.